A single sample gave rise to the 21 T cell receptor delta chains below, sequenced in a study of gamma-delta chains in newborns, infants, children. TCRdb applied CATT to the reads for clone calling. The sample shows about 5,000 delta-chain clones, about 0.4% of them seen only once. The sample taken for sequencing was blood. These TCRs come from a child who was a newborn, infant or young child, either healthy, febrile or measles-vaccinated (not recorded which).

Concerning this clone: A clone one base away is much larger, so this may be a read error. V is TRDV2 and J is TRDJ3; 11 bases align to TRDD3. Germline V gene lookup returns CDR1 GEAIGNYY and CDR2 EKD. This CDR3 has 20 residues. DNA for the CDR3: TGTGCCTGTGACACACTCTCCGCTGGGGGATACCCCTGGGGCACCCGACAGATGTTTTTC. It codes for CACDTLSAGGYPWGTRQMFF.

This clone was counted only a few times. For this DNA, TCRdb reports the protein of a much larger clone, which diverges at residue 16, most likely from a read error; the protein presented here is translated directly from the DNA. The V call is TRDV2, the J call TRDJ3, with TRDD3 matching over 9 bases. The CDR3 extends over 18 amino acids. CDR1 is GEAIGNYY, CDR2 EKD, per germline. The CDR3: CACDTGGYRSWDTRQTFF. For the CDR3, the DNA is TGTGCCTGTGACACCGGGGGATACCGCTCCTGGGACACCCGACAGACGTTTTTC.

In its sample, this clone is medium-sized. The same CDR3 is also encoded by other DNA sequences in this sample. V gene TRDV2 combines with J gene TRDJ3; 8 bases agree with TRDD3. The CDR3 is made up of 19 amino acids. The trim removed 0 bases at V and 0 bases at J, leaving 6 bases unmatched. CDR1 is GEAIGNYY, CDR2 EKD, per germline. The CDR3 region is CACDTVLGASSWDTRQMFF. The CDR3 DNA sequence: TGTGCCTGTGACACCGTACTGGGGGCCAGCTCCTGGGACACCCGACAGATGTTTTTC.

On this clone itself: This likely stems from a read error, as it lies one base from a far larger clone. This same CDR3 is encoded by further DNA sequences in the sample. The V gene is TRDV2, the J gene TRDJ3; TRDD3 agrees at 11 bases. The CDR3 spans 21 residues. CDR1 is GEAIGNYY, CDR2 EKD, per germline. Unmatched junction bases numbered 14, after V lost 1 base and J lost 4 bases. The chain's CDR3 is CACDTFSGGYPSSWDTRQMFF. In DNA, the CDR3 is TGTGCCTGTGACACGTTTTCTGGGGGATACCCGAGCTCTTGGGACACCCGACAGATGTTTTTC.

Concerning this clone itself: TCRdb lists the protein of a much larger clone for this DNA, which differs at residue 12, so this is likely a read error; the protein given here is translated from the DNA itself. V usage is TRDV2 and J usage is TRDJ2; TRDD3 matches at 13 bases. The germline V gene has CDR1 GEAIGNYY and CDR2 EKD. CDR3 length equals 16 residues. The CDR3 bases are TGTGCCTGTGACGTACTGGGGGATACGTCGACATCACAACTCTTCTTT. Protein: CACDVLGDTSTSQLFF.

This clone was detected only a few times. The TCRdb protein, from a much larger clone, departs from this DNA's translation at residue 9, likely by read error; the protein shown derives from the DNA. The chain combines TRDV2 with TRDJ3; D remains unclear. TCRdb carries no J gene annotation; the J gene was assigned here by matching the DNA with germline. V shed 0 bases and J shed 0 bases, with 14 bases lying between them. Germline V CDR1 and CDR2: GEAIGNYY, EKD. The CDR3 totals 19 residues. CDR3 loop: CACDTADVKSSWDTRQMFF. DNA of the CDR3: TGTGCCTGTGACACCGCGGATGTTAAGAGCTCCTGGGACACCCGACAGATGTTTTTC.

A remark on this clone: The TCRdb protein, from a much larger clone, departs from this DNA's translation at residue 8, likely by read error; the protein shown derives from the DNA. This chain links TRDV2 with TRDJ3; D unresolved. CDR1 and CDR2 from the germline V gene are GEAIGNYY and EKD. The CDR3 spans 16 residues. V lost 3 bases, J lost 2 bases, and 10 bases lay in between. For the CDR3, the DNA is TGTGCCTGTGACCGAGTAAGCCCCTGGGACACCCGACAGATGTTTTTC. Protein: CACDRVSPWDTRQMFF.

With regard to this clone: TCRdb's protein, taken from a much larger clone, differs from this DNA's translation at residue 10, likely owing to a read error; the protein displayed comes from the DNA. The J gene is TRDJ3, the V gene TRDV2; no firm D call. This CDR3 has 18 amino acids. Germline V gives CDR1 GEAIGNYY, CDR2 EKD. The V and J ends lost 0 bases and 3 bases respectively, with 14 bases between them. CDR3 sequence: CACDTGAFDYWDTRQMFF. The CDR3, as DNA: TGTGCCTGTGACACCGGAGCTTTCGACTACTGGGACACCCGACAGATGTTTTTC.

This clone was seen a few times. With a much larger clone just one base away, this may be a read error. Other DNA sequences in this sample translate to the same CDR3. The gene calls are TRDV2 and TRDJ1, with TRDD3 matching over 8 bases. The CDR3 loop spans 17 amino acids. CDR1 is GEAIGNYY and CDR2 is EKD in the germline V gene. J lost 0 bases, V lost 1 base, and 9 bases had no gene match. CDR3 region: CACDTGTGGYDTDKLIF. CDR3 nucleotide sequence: TGTGCCTGTGACACTGGTACTGGGGGGTACGACACCGATAAACTCATCTTT.

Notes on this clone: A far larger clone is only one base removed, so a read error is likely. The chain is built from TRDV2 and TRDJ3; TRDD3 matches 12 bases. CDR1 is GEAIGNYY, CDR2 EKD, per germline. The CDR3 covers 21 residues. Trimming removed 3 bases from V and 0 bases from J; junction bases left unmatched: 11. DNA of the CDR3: TGTGCCTGTGACGCCGTTGCTGGGGGATACGCAAGCTCCTGGGACACCCGACAGATGTTTTTC. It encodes CACDAVAGGYASSWDTRQMFF.

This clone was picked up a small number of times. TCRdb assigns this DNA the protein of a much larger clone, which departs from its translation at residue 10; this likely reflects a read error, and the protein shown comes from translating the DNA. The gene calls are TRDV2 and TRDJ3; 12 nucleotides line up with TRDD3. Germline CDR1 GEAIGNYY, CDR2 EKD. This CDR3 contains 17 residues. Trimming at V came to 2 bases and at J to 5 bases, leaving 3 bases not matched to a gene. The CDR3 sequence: CACDILGDTRDTRQMFF. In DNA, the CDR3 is TGTGCCTGTGACATACTGGGGGATACCCGGGACACCCGACAGATGTTTTTC.

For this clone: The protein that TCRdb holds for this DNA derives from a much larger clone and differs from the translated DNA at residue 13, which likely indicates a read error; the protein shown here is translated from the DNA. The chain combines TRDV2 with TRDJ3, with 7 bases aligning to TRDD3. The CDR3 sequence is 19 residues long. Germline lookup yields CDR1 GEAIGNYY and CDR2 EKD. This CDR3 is CACDTWGDRSSWGTRQMFF. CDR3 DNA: TGTGCCTGTGACACCTGGGGGGATCGAAGCTCCTGGGGCACCCGACAGATGTTTTTC.

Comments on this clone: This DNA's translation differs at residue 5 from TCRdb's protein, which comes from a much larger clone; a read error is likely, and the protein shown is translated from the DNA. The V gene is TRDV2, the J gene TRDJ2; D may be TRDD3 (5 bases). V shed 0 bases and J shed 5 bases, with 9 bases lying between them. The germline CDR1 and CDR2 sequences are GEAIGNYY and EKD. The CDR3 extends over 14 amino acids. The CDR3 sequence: CACDTWGTTAQLFF. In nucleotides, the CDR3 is TGTGCCTGTGACACCTGGGGAACCACAGCACAACTCTTCTTT.

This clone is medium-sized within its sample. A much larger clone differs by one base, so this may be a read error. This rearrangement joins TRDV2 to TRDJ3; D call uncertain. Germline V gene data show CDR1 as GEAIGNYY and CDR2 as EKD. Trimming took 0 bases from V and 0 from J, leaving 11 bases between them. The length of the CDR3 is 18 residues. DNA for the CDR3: TGTGCCTGTGACACCGGTCGACCCAGCTCCTGGGACACCCGACAGATGTTTTTC. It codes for CACDTGRPSSWDTRQMFF.

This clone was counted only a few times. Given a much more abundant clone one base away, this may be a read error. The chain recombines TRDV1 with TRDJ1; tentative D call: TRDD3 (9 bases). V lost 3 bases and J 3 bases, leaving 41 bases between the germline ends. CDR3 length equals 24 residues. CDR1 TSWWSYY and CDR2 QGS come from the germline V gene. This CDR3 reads CALGDPNFLQRNWGTPSESDKLIF. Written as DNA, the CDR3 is TGTGCTCTTGGGGACCCCAACTTCCTACAGCGGAACTGGGGGACACCCAGTGAATCCGATAAACTCATCTTT.

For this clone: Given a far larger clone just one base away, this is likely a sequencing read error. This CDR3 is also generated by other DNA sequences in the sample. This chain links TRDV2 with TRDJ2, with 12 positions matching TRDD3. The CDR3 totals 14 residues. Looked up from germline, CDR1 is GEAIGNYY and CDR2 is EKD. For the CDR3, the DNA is TGTGCCTGTGACGTACTGGGGGATACAGCGCAACTCTTCTTT. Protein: CACDVLGDTAQLFF.

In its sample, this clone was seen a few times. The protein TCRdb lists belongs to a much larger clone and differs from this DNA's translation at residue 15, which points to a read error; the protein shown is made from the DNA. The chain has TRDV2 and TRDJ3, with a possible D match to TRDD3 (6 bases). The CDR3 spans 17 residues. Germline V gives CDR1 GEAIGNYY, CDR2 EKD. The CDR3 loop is CACDSTGSSWDTRQVFF. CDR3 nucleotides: TGTGCCTGTGACAGTACTGGGAGCTCCTGGGACACCCGACAGGTGTTTTTC.

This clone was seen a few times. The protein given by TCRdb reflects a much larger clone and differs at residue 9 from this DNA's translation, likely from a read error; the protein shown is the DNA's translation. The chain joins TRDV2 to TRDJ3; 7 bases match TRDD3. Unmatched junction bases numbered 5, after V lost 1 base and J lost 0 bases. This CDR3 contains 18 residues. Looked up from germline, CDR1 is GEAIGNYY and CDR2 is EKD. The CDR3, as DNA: TGTGCCTGTGACACTCTGGGGGCCGACTCCTGGGACACCCGACAGATGTTTTTC. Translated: CACDTLGADSWDTRQMFF.

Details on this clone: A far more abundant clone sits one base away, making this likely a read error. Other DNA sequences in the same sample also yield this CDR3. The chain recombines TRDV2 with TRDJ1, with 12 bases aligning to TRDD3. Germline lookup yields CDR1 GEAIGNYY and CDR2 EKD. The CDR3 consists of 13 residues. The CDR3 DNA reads TGTGCCTGTACTGGGGGATACACCGATAAGCTCATCTTT. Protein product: CACTGGYTDKLIF.

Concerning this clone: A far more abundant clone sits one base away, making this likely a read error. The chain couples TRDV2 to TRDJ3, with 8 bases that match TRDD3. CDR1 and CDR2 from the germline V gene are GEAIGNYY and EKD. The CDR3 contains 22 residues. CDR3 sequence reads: CACDTGWLVGDPSSWDARQMFF. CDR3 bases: TGTGCCTGTGACACCGGATGGCTGGTGGGGGATCCGAGCTCCTGGGACGCCCGACAGATGTTTTTC.

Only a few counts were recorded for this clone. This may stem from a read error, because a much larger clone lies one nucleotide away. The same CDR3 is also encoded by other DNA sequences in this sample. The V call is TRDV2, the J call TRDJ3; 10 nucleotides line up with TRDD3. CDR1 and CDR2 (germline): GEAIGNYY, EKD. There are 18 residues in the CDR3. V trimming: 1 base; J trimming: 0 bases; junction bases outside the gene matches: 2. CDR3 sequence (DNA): TGTGCCTGTGACACTCTGGGGGATAGCTCCTGGGACACCCGACAGATGTTTTTC. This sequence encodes CACDTLGDSSWDTRQMFF.